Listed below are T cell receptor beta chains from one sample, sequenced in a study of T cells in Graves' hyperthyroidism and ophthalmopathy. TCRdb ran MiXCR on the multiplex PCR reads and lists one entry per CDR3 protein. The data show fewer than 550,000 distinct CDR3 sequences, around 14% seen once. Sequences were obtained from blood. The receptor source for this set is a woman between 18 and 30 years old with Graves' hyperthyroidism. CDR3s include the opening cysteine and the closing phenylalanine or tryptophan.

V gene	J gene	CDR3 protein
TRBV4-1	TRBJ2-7	CASSQDLGLLYEQYF
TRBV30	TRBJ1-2	CAWGPGAGYTF
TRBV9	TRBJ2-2	CASSEGLAGGPRDTGELFF
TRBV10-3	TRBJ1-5	CAISEGQGDQPQHF
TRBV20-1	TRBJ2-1	CSARAPGLAGDYYNEQFF
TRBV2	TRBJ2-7	CASTTNYEQYF
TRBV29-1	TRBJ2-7	CSVVGLADRAELFYEQYF
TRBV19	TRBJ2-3	CASSIRAGSTDTQYF
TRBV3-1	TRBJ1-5	CASSRDTGRNQPQHF
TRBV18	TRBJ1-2	CASSPYREFDYGYTF
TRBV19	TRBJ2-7	CASSSRTSGSSYEQYF
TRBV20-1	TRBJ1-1	CSANGGRDTEAFF
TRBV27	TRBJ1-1	CASSSYQGVTEAFF
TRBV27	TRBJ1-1	CASSKGVLYTEAFF
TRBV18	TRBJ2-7	CASSPPSGRPSSYEQYF
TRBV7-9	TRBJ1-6	CASSLAGGGPGSPLHF
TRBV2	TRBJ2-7	CASNYDRSSDEQYF
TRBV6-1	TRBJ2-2	CASNTWDRGNTGELFF
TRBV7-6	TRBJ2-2	CASSGMGPISGELFF
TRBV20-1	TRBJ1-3	CSAQSSGNTIYF
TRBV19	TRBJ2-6	CASSISGTSTSGANVLTF
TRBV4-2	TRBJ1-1	CASSQDGKRGMNTEAFF
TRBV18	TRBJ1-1	CASSPLDMNTEAFF
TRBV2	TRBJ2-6	CASTEDSSGANVLTF
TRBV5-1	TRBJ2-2	CASSVAGLVLNTGELFF
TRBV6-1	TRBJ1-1	CATKGGSEAFF
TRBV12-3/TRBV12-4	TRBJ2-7	CASSFGPLTYEQYF